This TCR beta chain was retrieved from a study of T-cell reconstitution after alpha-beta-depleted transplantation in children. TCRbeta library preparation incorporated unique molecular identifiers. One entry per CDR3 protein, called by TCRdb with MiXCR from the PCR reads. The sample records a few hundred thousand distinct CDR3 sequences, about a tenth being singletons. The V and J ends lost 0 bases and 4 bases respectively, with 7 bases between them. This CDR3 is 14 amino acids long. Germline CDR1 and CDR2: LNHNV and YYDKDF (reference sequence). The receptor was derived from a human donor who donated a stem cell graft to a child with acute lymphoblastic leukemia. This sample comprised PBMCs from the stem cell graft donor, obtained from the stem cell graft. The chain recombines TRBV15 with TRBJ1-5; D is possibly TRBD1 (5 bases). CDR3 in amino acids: CATSRDQGNQPQHF. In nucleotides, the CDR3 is TGTGCCACCAGCAGAGATCAGGGAAATCAGCCCCAGCATTTT.